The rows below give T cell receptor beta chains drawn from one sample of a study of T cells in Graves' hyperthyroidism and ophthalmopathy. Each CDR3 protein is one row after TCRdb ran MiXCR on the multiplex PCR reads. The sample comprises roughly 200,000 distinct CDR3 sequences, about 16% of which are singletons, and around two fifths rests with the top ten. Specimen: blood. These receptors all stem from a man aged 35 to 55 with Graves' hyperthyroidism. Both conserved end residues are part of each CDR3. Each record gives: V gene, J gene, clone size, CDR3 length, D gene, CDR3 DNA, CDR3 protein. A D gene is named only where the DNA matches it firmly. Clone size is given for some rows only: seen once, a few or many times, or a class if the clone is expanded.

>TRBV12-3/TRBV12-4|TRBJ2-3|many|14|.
TGTGCCAGCAGTTTGGTAGCAAGCACAGATACGCAGTATTTT
CASSLVASTDTQYF
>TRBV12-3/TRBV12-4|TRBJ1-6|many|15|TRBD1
TGTGCCAGCAGTCCACGGACAGGGGGGAATTCACCCCTCCACTTT
CASSPRTGGNSPLHF
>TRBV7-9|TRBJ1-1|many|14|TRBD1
TGTGCCAGCAGTTACAGGGGCGATTACACTGAAGCTTTCTTT
CASSYRGDYTEAFF
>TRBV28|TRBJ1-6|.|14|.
TGTGCCAGCAGCATCGGGACAAGGGATTCACCCCTCCACTTT
CASSIGTRDSPLHF
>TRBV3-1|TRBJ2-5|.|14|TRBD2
TGTGCCAGCAGCCCTACTAGCGCACTGTTCGTCCAGTACTTC
CASSPTSALFVQYF
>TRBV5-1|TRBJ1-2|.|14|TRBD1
TGCGCCAGCAGCATAGGGACAGGAAACTATGGCTACACCTTC
CASSIGTGNYGYTF
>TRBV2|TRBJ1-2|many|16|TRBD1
TGTGCCAGCAGTGAAGCCAGCAGGGGGCGCGGCTATGGCTACACCTTC
CASSEASRGRGYGYTF
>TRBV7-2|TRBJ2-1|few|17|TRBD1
TGTGCCAGCAGCTTAGCCCCAGGGGGCGCCTCCTACAATGAGCAGTTCTTC
CASSLAPGGASYNEQFF
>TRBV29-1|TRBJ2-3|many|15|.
TGCAGCGTTGACGGCGTACGAGGTGGCACAGATACGCAGTATTTT
CSVDGVRGGTDTQYF
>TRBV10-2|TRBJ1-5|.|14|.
TGCGCCAGCAGTGAGTCACAGGGCCATCAGCCCCAGCATTTT
CASSESQGHQPQHF
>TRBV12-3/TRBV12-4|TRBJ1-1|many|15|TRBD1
TGTGCCAGCAGTTTACCGGGACAGGGGGGATCTGAAGCTTTCTTT
CASSLPGQGGSEAFF
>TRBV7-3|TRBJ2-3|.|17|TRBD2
TGTGCCAGCAGCCGACTAGCGGGGGGTTTTTACACAGATACGCAGTATTTT
CASSRLAGGFYTDTQYF
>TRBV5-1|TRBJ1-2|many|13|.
TGCGCCAGCAGTTTAGCGGGGGTCTATGGCTACACCTTC
CASSLAGVYGYTF
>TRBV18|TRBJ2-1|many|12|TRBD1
TGTGCCAGCTCACCACCGTCGGGACAGGAGTTCTTC
CASSPPSGQEFF
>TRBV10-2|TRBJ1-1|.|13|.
TGCGCCAGCATAGAGGACATGAACACTGAAGCTTTCTTT
CASIEDMNTEAFF
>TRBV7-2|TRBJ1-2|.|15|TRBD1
TGTGCCAGCAGTTTCGCGGGACAGGGGAACTATGGCTACACCTTC
CASSFAGQGNYGYTF
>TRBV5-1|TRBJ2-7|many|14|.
TGCGCCAGCACCAACGACGGGAGCTCCTACGAGCAGTACTTC
CASTNDGSSYEQYF
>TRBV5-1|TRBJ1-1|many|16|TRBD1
TGCGCCAGCAGCTTACTGACAGGGGCCCGGAACACTGAAGCTTTCTTT
CASSLLTGARNTEAFF
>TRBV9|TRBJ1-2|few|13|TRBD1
TGTGCCAGCAGGGGACAGGGCAACTATGGCTACACCTTC
CASRGQGNYGYTF